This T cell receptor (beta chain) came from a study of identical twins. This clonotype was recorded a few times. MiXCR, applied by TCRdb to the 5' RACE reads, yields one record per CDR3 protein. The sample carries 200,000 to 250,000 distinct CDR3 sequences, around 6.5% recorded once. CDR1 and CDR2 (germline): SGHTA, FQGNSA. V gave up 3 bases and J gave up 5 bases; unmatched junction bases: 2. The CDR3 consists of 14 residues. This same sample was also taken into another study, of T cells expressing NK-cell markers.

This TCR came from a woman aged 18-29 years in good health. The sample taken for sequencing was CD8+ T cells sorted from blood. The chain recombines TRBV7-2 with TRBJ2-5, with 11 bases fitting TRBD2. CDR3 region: CASSLPSGRETQYF. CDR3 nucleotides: TGTGCCAGCAGCTTGCCTAGCGGGAGGGAGACCCAGTACTTC. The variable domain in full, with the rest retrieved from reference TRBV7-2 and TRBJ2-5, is GAGVSQSPSNKVTEKGKDVELRCDPISGHTALYWYRQSLGQGLEFLIYFQGNSAPDKSGLPSDRFSAERTGGSVSTLTIQRTQQEDSAVYLCASSLPSGRETQYFGPGTRLLVL.